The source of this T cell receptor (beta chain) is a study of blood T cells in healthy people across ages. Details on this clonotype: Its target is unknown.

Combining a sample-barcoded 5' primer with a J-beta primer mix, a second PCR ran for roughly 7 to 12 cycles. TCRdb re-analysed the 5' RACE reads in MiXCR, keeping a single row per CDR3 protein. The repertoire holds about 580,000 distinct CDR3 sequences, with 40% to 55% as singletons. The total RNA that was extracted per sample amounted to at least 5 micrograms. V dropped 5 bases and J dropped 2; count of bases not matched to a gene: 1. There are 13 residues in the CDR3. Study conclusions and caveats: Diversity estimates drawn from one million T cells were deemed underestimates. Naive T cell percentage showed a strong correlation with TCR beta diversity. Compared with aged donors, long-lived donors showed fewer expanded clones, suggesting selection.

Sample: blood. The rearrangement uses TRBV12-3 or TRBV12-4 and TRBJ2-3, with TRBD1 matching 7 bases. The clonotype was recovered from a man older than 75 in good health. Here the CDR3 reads CASSEGATDTQYF. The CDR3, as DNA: TGTGCCAGCAGTGAGGGGGCCACAGATACGCAGTATTTT.